Listed below are T cell receptor beta chains from one sample, sequenced in a study of T cells in Graves' hyperthyroidism and ophthalmopathy. A single record per CDR3 protein comes from TCRdb applying MiXCR to the multiplex PCR reads. The sample has about 400,000 distinct CDR3 sequences, around 15% seen once. Sequenced sample: blood. The source of these receptors is a man in his forties or fifties with Graves' ophthalmopathy. Both conserved end residues are part of each CDR3. Fields, in order: clone size, CDR3 length, D gene, V gene, J gene, CDR3 DNA, CDR3 protein. D genes are given only for firm matches. The size field is filled for only some rows; it gives once, few, many or a size class.

clone_size: .; cdr3_length: 16; d_call: TRBD2; v_call: TRBV19; j_call: TRBJ2-7; cdr3_nt: TGTGCCAGTAGTTCCCGATCTAGCGGGAGTTCGAAGGAGCAGTACTTC; cdr3_aa: CASSSRSSGSSKEQYF
clone_size: many; cdr3_length: 15; d_call: .; v_call: TRBV2; j_call: TRBJ2-2; cdr3_nt: TGTGCCAGTTTCGCGGGACGGTCGAATGGTGGGGAGCTGTTTTTT; cdr3_aa: CASFAGRSNGGELFF
clone_size: once; cdr3_length: 13; d_call: TRBD1; v_call: TRBV20-1; j_call: TRBJ2-2; cdr3_nt: TGCAGTGCGGGGACAGGGAACACCGGGGAGCTGTTTTTT; cdr3_aa: CSAGTGNTGELFF
clone_size: few; cdr3_length: 13; d_call: .; v_call: TRBV20-1; j_call: TRBJ2-2; cdr3_nt: TGCAGTGCGCCCGACCAGCCCACCGGGGAGCTGTTTTTT; cdr3_aa: CSAPDQPTGELFF
clone_size: few; cdr3_length: 13; d_call: TRBD1; v_call: TRBV15; j_call: TRBJ1-1; cdr3_nt: TGTGCCACCAGCAGAGGAGGGACAGCTGAAGCTTTCTTT; cdr3_aa: CATSRGGTAEAFF
clone_size: many; cdr3_length: 14; d_call: .; v_call: TRBV3-1; j_call: TRBJ2-3; cdr3_nt: TGTGCCAGCAGCCCGATAGCGAGCTCAGATACGCAGTATTTT; cdr3_aa: CASSPIASSDTQYF
clone_size: .; cdr3_length: 18; d_call: .; v_call: TRBV7-2; j_call: TRBJ2-3; cdr3_nt: TGTGCCAGCAGCTTATCCCGGGACCTCGCCCGAGGTACAGATACGCAGTATTTT; cdr3_aa: CASSLSRDLARGTDTQYF
clone_size: .; cdr3_length: 13; d_call: .; v_call: TRBV15; j_call: TRBJ1-4; cdr3_nt: TGTGCCGAAAGGACAGCCCCCGGGGAAAAACTGTTTTTT; cdr3_aa: CAERTAPGEKLFF
clone_size: many; cdr3_length: 15; d_call: .; v_call: TRBV28; j_call: TRBJ2-7; cdr3_nt: TGTGCCAGCAGTCCGCCGGCCGGGTGGCCCTACGAGCAGTACTTC; cdr3_aa: CASSPPAGWPYEQYF
clone_size: .; cdr3_length: 14; d_call: .; v_call: TRBV28; j_call: TRBJ2-7; cdr3_nt: TGTGCCAGCAGTCCGATAGCGGCCTCCTACGAGCAGTACTTC; cdr3_aa: CASSPIAASYEQYF
clone_size: .; cdr3_length: 12; d_call: TRBD1; v_call: TRBV7-2; j_call: TRBJ1-1; cdr3_nt: TGTGCCAGCAGCTACGACAGGGTCTCGGCTTTCTTT; cdr3_aa: CASSYDRVSAFF
clone_size: .; cdr3_length: 14; d_call: .; v_call: TRBV6-1; j_call: TRBJ1-1; cdr3_nt: TGTGCCAGCAGTCCTAAGGGGGGCATTAGGAAAGCTTTCTTT; cdr3_aa: CASSPKGGIRKAFF
clone_size: many; cdr3_length: 13; d_call: .; v_call: TRBV11-3; j_call: TRBJ2-2; cdr3_nt: TGTGCCAGCAGCATCGGGTTGCCCGGGGAGCTGTTTTTT; cdr3_aa: CASSIGLPGELFF
clone_size: .; cdr3_length: 18; d_call: TRBD1; v_call: TRBV3-1; j_call: TRBJ2-2; cdr3_nt: TGTGCCAGCAGCCAAGATCCTTCAGGGGGCGGGAACACCGGGGAGCTGTTTTTT; cdr3_aa: CASSQDPSGGGNTGELFF
clone_size: many; cdr3_length: 13; d_call: .; v_call: TRBV6-1; j_call: TRBJ1-1; cdr3_nt: TGTGCGACCCTCCCCCCAGGGGACACTGAAGCTTTCTTT; cdr3_aa: CATLPPGDTEAFF
clone_size: many; cdr3_length: 17; d_call: .; v_call: TRBV5-1; j_call: TRBJ1-1; cdr3_nt: TGCGCCAGCAGCCGACCTCAGGGGAGAGCCATGAACACTGAAGCTTTCTTT; cdr3_aa: CASSRPQGRAMNTEAFF
clone_size: few; cdr3_length: 15; d_call: TRBD1; v_call: TRBV5-8; j_call: TRBJ2-1; cdr3_nt: TGTGCCAGCAGCCGGGACAGTCGCTCCTACAATGAGCAGTTCTTC; cdr3_aa: CASSRDSRSYNEQFF
clone_size: .; cdr3_length: 13; d_call: .; v_call: TRBV29-1; j_call: TRBJ2-1; cdr3_nt: TGCAGCGTTCAGAGCTTGCGGGCCAATGGGCAGTTCTTC; cdr3_aa: CSVQSLRANGQFF
clone_size: .; cdr3_length: 16; d_call: .; v_call: TRBV5-5; j_call: TRBJ2-7; cdr3_nt: TGTGCCAGCGGCGGGACAGCCCCCCGACGAACCTACGAGCAGTACTTC; cdr3_aa: CASGGTAPRRTYEQYF
clone_size: .; cdr3_length: 15; d_call: TRBD2; v_call: TRBV11-2; j_call: TRBJ2-2; cdr3_nt: TGTGCCAGCAGCTTAGCCAGCGGGATGGCCGGGGAGCTGTTTTTT; cdr3_aa: CASSLASGMAGELFF
clone_size: few; cdr3_length: 14; d_call: .; v_call: TRBV5-4; j_call: TRBJ1-6; cdr3_nt: TGTGCCAGCAGCTTGCAGAACTCTAATTCACCCCTCCACTTT; cdr3_aa: CASSLQNSNSPLHF
clone_size: .; cdr3_length: 18; d_call: .; v_call: TRBV2; j_call: TRBJ1-2; cdr3_nt: TGTGCCAGCAGTGAAGGGGGGGCCGGGAGGCCCACAAAGAGGGGCTACACCTTC; cdr3_aa: CASSEGGAGRPTKRGYTF
clone_size: many; cdr3_length: 16; d_call: .; v_call: TRBV7-8; j_call: TRBJ2-3; cdr3_nt: TGTGCCAGCAGTCTACTAGTTACCCTATCAAAAGATACGCAGTATTTT; cdr3_aa: CASSLLVTLSKDTQYF
clone_size: .; cdr3_length: 13; d_call: .; v_call: TRBV27; j_call: TRBJ1-1; cdr3_nt: TGTGCCAGCAGTACAAAGATTTACACTGAAGCTTTCTTT; cdr3_aa: CASSTKIYTEAFF
clone_size: .; cdr3_length: 15; d_call: TRBD1; v_call: TRBV10-3; j_call: TRBJ2-7; cdr3_nt: TGTGCCATCAGTGAGATTAGGACAGGCTCCTACGAGCAGTACTTC; cdr3_aa: CAISEIRTGSYEQYF
clone_size: many; cdr3_length: 12; d_call: .; v_call: TRBV30; j_call: TRBJ1-2; cdr3_nt: TGTGCCTGGAGTATTGGGGATTATGGCTACACCTTC; cdr3_aa: CAWSIGDYGYTF
clone_size: many; cdr3_length: 12; d_call: .; v_call: TRBV2; j_call: TRBJ1-1; cdr3_nt: TGTGCCAGCACCCCTGGGAGGGTTGAAGCTTTCTTT; cdr3_aa: CASTPGRVEAFF
clone_size: many; cdr3_length: 11; d_call: .; v_call: TRBV7-9; j_call: TRBJ2-7; cdr3_nt: TGTGCCAGCAGCATCGACTACGAGCAGTACTTC; cdr3_aa: CASSIDYEQYF
clone_size: .; cdr3_length: 14; d_call: .; v_call: TRBV24-1; j_call: TRBJ2-7; cdr3_nt: TGTGCCACCAGTGATGGACGGAGGGTAGACGAGCAGTACTTC; cdr3_aa: CATSDGRRVDEQYF
clone_size: .; cdr3_length: 14; d_call: .; v_call: TRBV7-8; j_call: TRBJ2-3; cdr3_nt: TGTGCCAGCAGCTTAGCAGCTGTGTCAGATACGCAGTATTTT; cdr3_aa: CASSLAAVSDTQYF
clone_size: .; cdr3_length: 18; d_call: TRBD1; v_call: TRBV7-9; j_call: TRBJ2-4; cdr3_nt: TGTGCCTGGAGTAACTATAATCTCAGGGGGCCCCTAAAAAACATTCAGTACTTC; cdr3_aa: CAWSNYNLRGPLKNIQYF
clone_size: many; cdr3_length: 18; d_call: TRBD1; v_call: TRBV30; j_call: TRBJ1-2; cdr3_nt: TGTGCCTGGAGTCCCAGGGGGACAGGGGGCATGGTTGACTATGGCTACACCTTC; cdr3_aa: CAWSPRGTGGMVDYGYTF
clone_size: .; cdr3_length: 13; d_call: .; v_call: TRBV19; j_call: TRBJ1-4; cdr3_nt: TGTGCCAGTAGTCGGGGGTACAATGAAAAACTGTTTTTT; cdr3_aa: CASSRGYNEKLFF
clone_size: .; cdr3_length: 16; d_call: .; v_call: TRBV20-1; j_call: TRBJ1-1; cdr3_nt: TGCAGTGCTAGAGCCTTGACAGGATCCATGAACACTGAAGCTTTCTTT; cdr3_aa: CSARALTGSMNTEAFF
clone_size: many; cdr3_length: 14; d_call: .; v_call: TRBV28; j_call: TRBJ2-7; cdr3_nt: TGTGCCAGCAGTTTAATGGGCCTCGCCTACGAGCAGTACTTC; cdr3_aa: CASSLMGLAYEQYF
clone_size: .; cdr3_length: 15; d_call: .; v_call: TRBV27; j_call: TRBJ1-2; cdr3_nt: TGTGCCAGCAGCGAAACAACAGGGACCCACTATGGCTACACCTTC; cdr3_aa: CASSETTGTHYGYTF
clone_size: .; cdr3_length: 18; d_call: TRBD2; v_call: TRBV5-6; j_call: TRBJ2-7; cdr3_nt: TGTGCCAGCAGACCCGGGACTAGCGAAAACCCGAATGATTACGAGCAGTACTTC; cdr3_aa: CASRPGTSENPNDYEQYF
clone_size: many; cdr3_length: 16; d_call: TRBD2; v_call: TRBV28; j_call: TRBJ2-3; cdr3_nt: TGTGCCAGCAGTCGACTAGCCCCCGGGGGAGGGGATACGCAGTATTTT; cdr3_aa: CASSRLAPGGGDTQYF
clone_size: many; cdr3_length: 16; d_call: .; v_call: TRBV7-9; j_call: TRBJ2-5; cdr3_nt: TGTGCCAGCAGCTTAGTTGGCGGGGCGAAGGGAGAGACCCAGTACTTC; cdr3_aa: CASSLVGGAKGETQYF
clone_size: many; cdr3_length: 14; d_call: TRBD2; v_call: TRBV9; j_call: TRBJ2-1; cdr3_nt: TGTGCCAGCAGCGCCATGACTAGCGGGAGTCAGCAGTTCTTC; cdr3_aa: CASSAMTSGSQQFF
clone_size: .; cdr3_length: 16; d_call: TRBD1; v_call: TRBV5-8; j_call: TRBJ2-1; cdr3_nt: TGTGCCAGCAGCTTGGGGAACCAGGGGGCGTACAATGAGCAGTTCTTC; cdr3_aa: CASSLGNQGAYNEQFF
clone_size: .; cdr3_length: 13; d_call: .; v_call: TRBV29-1; j_call: TRBJ2-1; cdr3_nt: TGCAGCGTTGTGGAGAACTCCTACAATGAGCAGTTCTTC; cdr3_aa: CSVVENSYNEQFF
clone_size: .; cdr3_length: 18; d_call: TRBD2; v_call: TRBV6-2/TRBV6-3; j_call: TRBJ2-3; cdr3_nt: TGTGCCAGCAGTTACTCGACCGGGACTAGCGGGAACCCAGATACGCAGTATTTT; cdr3_aa: CASSYSTGTSGNPDTQYF
clone_size: many; cdr3_length: 13; d_call: .; v_call: TRBV18; j_call: TRBJ1-1; cdr3_nt: TGTGCCAGCTCACGAACCTCCATGAACGAAGCTTTCTTT; cdr3_aa: CASSRTSMNEAFF
clone_size: .; cdr3_length: 17; d_call: .; v_call: TRBV12-3/TRBV12-4; j_call: TRBJ2-7; cdr3_nt: TGTGCCAGCAGTTTCCGGGTTTCAGGACCCCAGCTCAGCGAGCAGTACTTC; cdr3_aa: CASSFRVSGPQLSEQYF
clone_size: .; cdr3_length: 14; d_call: .; v_call: TRBV30; j_call: TRBJ1-4; cdr3_nt: TGTGCCTGGGGACCCGGGCCACGAGGAGAAAAACTGTTTTTT; cdr3_aa: CAWGPGPRGEKLFF
clone_size: many; cdr3_length: 16; d_call: TRBD1; v_call: TRBV3-1; j_call: TRBJ1-2; cdr3_nt: TGTGCCAGCAGCCAAGATCCAGCGACAGGGACCTATGGCTACACCTTC; cdr3_aa: CASSQDPATGTYGYTF
clone_size: many; cdr3_length: 13; d_call: .; v_call: TRBV30; j_call: TRBJ1-3; cdr3_nt: TGTGCCTGGAGTGTAGGCCTTGGGAACACCATATATTTT; cdr3_aa: CAWSVGLGNTIYF
clone_size: many; cdr3_length: 15; d_call: .; v_call: TRBV30; j_call: TRBJ1-6; cdr3_nt: TGTGCCTGGAGCGACAGATTTCCCGTTGATTCACCCCTCCACTTT; cdr3_aa: CAWSDRFPVDSPLHF
clone_size: many; cdr3_length: 15; d_call: .; v_call: TRBV14; j_call: TRBJ2-5; cdr3_nt: TGTGCCAGCAGCCGCGAGGGACGTTTGCTGGAGACCCAGTACTTC; cdr3_aa: CASSREGRLLETQYF
clone_size: few; cdr3_length: 17; d_call: .; v_call: TRBV6-1; j_call: TRBJ2-4; cdr3_nt: TGTGCCAGCAGTGAAGTGTGGAAGTCCCTAGCCAAAAACATTCAGTACTTC; cdr3_aa: CASSEVWKSLAKNIQYF
clone_size: many; cdr3_length: 13; d_call: TRBD1; v_call: TRBV28; j_call: TRBJ2-5; cdr3_nt: TGTGCCAGCAGAGGGACAGGAAAGGAGACCCAGTACTTC; cdr3_aa: CASRGTGKETQYF
clone_size: .; cdr3_length: 15; d_call: .; v_call: TRBV10-3; j_call: TRBJ2-1; cdr3_nt: TGTGCCATCAGCGTAGACAGGAGCTCCTACAATGAGCAGTTCTTC; cdr3_aa: CAISVDRSSYNEQFF
clone_size: few; cdr3_length: 14; d_call: TRBD1; v_call: TRBV19; j_call: TRBJ2-7; cdr3_nt: TGTGCCAGTAGTATTGGGGACAGGGGCTACGAGCAGTACTTC; cdr3_aa: CASSIGDRGYEQYF
clone_size: many; cdr3_length: 13; d_call: TRBD1; v_call: TRBV30; j_call: TRBJ2-5; cdr3_nt: TGTGCCTGGAAAACAGGGGTCCAAGAGACCCAGTACTTC; cdr3_aa: CAWKTGVQETQYF
clone_size: many; cdr3_length: 13; d_call: TRBD1; v_call: TRBV9; j_call: TRBJ2-7; cdr3_nt: TGTGCCAGCAGCGATCGGACAGGGTGGGTGCAGTACTTC; cdr3_aa: CASSDRTGWVQYF
clone_size: few; cdr3_length: 12; d_call: .; v_call: TRBV5-1; j_call: TRBJ1-1; cdr3_nt: TGTGCCAGCAGCCCCGCGGGGGTTGAAGCTTTCTTT; cdr3_aa: CASSPAGVEAFF
clone_size: many; cdr3_length: 14; d_call: .; v_call: TRBV28; j_call: TRBJ1-2; cdr3_nt: TGTGCCAGCAGGTGGGGGCCCGGGGACTATGGCTACACCTTC; cdr3_aa: CASRWGPGDYGYTF
clone_size: many; cdr3_length: 14; d_call: .; v_call: TRBV28; j_call: TRBJ1-1; cdr3_nt: TGTGCCAGCAGTAATACAGGGTGGGGCACTGAAGCTTTCTTT; cdr3_aa: CASSNTGWGTEAFF